A selection of T cell receptor beta chains follows, all from one sample in a study of post-analysis software for immune sequencing data. TCRdb analysed the PCR reads with MiXCR anew, one entry per CDR3 protein. Among more than 500,000 distinct CDR3 sequences listed, around 31% were seen once. Sample: blood. These TCRs come from a girl aged 2-17 years with multiple sclerosis. CDR3s include the opening cysteine and the closing phenylalanine or tryptophan. The D gene is left open where the match is weak. Where a row states a size, it is once, few, many or the class of an expanded clone; other rows omit it.

CDR3 length: 17; clone size: NA; J gene: TRBJ2-7; V gene: TRBV7-9; D gene: TRBD1; CDR3 protein: CASSQGSGTGSPDEQYF; CDR3 DNA: TGTGCCAGCAGCCAAGGATCTGGGACAGGTTCTCCCGACGAGCAGTACTTC
CDR3 length: 15; clone size: few; J gene: TRBJ2-4; V gene: TRBV20-1; D gene: NA; CDR3 protein: CSAKGYGGEGNIQYF; CDR3 DNA: TGCAGTGCTAAGGGTTACGGGGGCGAAGGAAACATTCAGTACTTC
CDR3 length: 17; clone size: few; J gene: TRBJ1-2; V gene: TRBV7-9; D gene: NA; CDR3 protein: CASSLNIGGGSDYGYTF; CDR3 DNA: TGTGCCAGCAGCTTAAACATTGGAGGGGGTAGTGACTATGGCTACACCTTC
CDR3 length: 13; clone size: NA; J gene: TRBJ2-1; V gene: TRBV12-3/TRBV12-4; D gene: NA; CDR3 protein: CASSARGGNEQFF; CDR3 DNA: TGTGCCAGCAGTGCCCGGGGAGGCAATGAGCAGTTCTTC
CDR3 length: 14; clone size: few; J gene: TRBJ2-1; V gene: TRBV6-2/TRBV6-3; D gene: NA; CDR3 protein: CASSYSVQGNEQFF; CDR3 DNA: TGTGCCAGCAGTTACTCGGTACAGGGAAATGAGCAGTTCTTC
CDR3 length: 15; clone size: NA; J gene: TRBJ1-4; V gene: TRBV20-1; D gene: NA; CDR3 protein: CSAREGGGYHEKLFF; CDR3 DNA: TGCAGTGCTAGAGAGGGCGGAGGGTATCATGAAAAACTGTTTTTT
CDR3 length: 16; clone size: few; J gene: TRBJ2-7; V gene: TRBV4-1; D gene: TRBD1; CDR3 protein: CASSFSRPGGSYEQYF; CDR3 DNA: TGCGCCAGCAGCTTCTCCCGTCCAGGGGGCTCCTACGAGCAGTACTTC
CDR3 length: 14; clone size: few; J gene: TRBJ2-1; V gene: TRBV5-1; D gene: TRBD1; CDR3 protein: CASSVGDSHNEQFF; CDR3 DNA: TGCGCCAGCAGCGTGGGGGACAGCCACAATGAGCAGTTCTTC
CDR3 length: 11; clone size: few; J gene: TRBJ1-1; V gene: TRBV29-1; D gene: NA; CDR3 protein: CSVVVGTEAFF; CDR3 DNA: TGCAGCGTTGTTGTGGGCACTGAAGCTTTCTTT
CDR3 length: 16; clone size: few; J gene: TRBJ2-7; V gene: TRBV7-3; D gene: NA; CDR3 protein: CASSYSLEGSTNEQYF; CDR3 DNA: TGTGCCAGCAGCTATAGTCTGGAAGGGAGTACCAACGAGCAGTACTTC
CDR3 length: 16; clone size: NA; J gene: TRBJ2-1; V gene: TRBV7-2; D gene: NA; CDR3 protein: CASSLYGGSSYNEQFF; CDR3 DNA: TGTGCCAGCAGCTTATATGGCGGCTCCTCCTACAATGAGCAGTTCTTC
CDR3 length: 14; clone size: few; J gene: TRBJ2-7; V gene: TRBV20-1; D gene: NA; CDR3 protein: CSALPLVSTYEQYF; CDR3 DNA: TGCAGTGCTCTTCCCTTAGTGTCCACATACGAGCAGTACTTC
CDR3 length: 14; clone size: many; J gene: TRBJ1-6; V gene: TRBV6-5; D gene: NA; CDR3 protein: CASMMTGENSPLHF; CDR3 DNA: TGTGCCAGCATGATGACGGGAGAAAATTCACCCCTCCACTTT
CDR3 length: 14; clone size: NA; J gene: TRBJ2-7; V gene: TRBV3-1; D gene: NA; CDR3 protein: CASSPQGTLYEQYF; CDR3 DNA: TGTGCCAGCAGCCCACAGGGGACTCTCTACGAGCAGTACTTC
CDR3 length: 14; clone size: NA; J gene: TRBJ1-4; V gene: TRBV2; D gene: NA; CDR3 protein: CASSGNRINEKLFF; CDR3 DNA: TGTGCCAGCAGTGGGAACAGGATTAATGAAAAACTGTTTTTT
CDR3 length: 16; clone size: NA; J gene: TRBJ1-2; V gene: TRBV12-3/TRBV12-4; D gene: TRBD1; CDR3 protein: CASSPPDRLDPYGYTF; CDR3 DNA: TGTGCCAGCAGCCCCCCGGACAGGTTGGACCCCTATGGCTACACCTTC
CDR3 length: 15; clone size: NA; J gene: TRBJ2-6; V gene: TRBV20-1; D gene: NA; CDR3 protein: CSATGNFAGANVLTF; CDR3 DNA: TGCAGTGCTACAGGGAACTTCGCTGGGGCCAACGTCCTGACTTTC
CDR3 length: 16; clone size: NA; J gene: TRBJ2-1; V gene: TRBV5-1; D gene: NA; CDR3 protein: CASSLPGTPARNEQFF; CDR3 DNA: TGCGCCAGCAGCTTGCCGGGGACACCCGCACGGAATGAGCAGTTCTTC
CDR3 length: 14; clone size: NA; J gene: TRBJ2-3; V gene: TRBV15; D gene: TRBD2; CDR3 protein: CATSRAGGPNTQYF; CDR3 DNA: TGTGCCACCAGCAGGGCGGGGGGGCCAAATACGCAGTATTTT
CDR3 length: 12; clone size: NA; J gene: TRBJ2-3; V gene: TRBV20-1; D gene: TRBD2; CDR3 protein: CSAARLAGSQYF; CDR3 DNA: TGCAGTGCTGCGAGACTAGCCGGCTCGCAGTATTTT
CDR3 length: 13; clone size: few; J gene: TRBJ2-3; V gene: TRBV24-1; D gene: TRBD2; CDR3 protein: CATSHAGVDTQYF; CDR3 DNA: TGTGCCACTAGTCATGCGGGGGTCGATACGCAGTATTTT